This T cell receptor (beta chain) was captured in a study of follicular helper T cells after annual influenza vaccination. This sample's time point: 2015-2016 season, 7 days after influenza vaccination. Repertoires were generated with immunoSEQ multiplex PCR, while TCRdb's copy carries only in-frame clones and drops some. The sample has roughly 7,100 clones; over 75% are singletons. Study conclusions and caveats: Yearly vaccinations repeatedly recalled conserved clonotypes in ICOS+CD38+ cTfh. Change in circulating plasmablasts correlated with ICOS+CD38+ cTfh clonality change. Rare clonotypes were missed; only about 10-23% of cells gave TCRB.

Remarks on this clone: Its antigen is unidentified.

The source was CXCR5- memory CD4+ T cells sorted from blood, collected 7 days after influenza vaccination. The source of this sequence is an adult who received the influenza vaccine.

The DNA for the CDR3 is TGCGCCAGCAGCCCGGGACAGGGGATGAACACCGGGGAGCTGTTTTTT. This gives the protein CASSPGQGMNTGELFF. The chain links TRBV5-1 to TRBJ2-2, with 10 bases aligning to TRBD1. Trimming cost V 4 bases and J 1 base; bases outside gene matches: 4. This CDR3 contains 16 residues. Germline V gene sequence: CDR1 SGHRS, CDR2 YFSETQ.